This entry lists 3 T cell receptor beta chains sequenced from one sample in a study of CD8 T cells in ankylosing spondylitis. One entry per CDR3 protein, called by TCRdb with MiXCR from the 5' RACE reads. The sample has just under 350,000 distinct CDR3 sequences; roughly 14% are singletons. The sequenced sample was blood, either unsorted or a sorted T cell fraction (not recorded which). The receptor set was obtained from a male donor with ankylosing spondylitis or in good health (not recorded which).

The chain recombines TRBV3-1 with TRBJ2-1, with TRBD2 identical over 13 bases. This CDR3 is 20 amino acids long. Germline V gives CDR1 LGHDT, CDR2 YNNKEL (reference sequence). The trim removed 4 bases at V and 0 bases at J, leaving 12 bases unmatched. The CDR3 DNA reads TGTGCCAGCAGCCCCTCGGGACTAGCGGGGAAGTCATCCTCCTACAATGAGCAGTTCTTC. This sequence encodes CASSPSGLAGKSSSYNEQFF.

CDR3 coding DNA: TGTGCCAGCAGCGTGGGCGGAGGGTTCTCCTACGAGCAGTACTTC. It yields the protein CASSVGGGFSYEQYF. The rearrangement uses TRBV9 and TRBJ2-7; D is perhaps TRBD2 (6 bases). This CDR3 has 15 residues. V dropped 2 bases and J dropped 0 bases, with 12 bases sitting between them. Germline V gene sequence: CDR1 SGDLS, CDR2 YYNGEE.

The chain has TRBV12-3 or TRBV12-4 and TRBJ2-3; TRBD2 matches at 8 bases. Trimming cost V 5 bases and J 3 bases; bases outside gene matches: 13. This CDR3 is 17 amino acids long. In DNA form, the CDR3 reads TGTGCCAGCAGTCGAGGGCCAGGACTAGCTCAAACAGATACGCAGTATTTT. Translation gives CASSRGPGLAQTDTQYF.